This passage covers 31 T cell receptor beta chains from one sample sequenced in a study of T cell responses to AZD1222 COVID-19 vaccine. Sequencing used immunoSEQ multiplex PCR; TCRdb keeps in-frame clones, though not all of them. Among 110,000 to 150,000 clones listed, over 90% were seen once. Sequencing was performed on peripheral blood, taken on day 0 of AZD1222 vaccination. Every receptor here comes from an adult in good health.

This chain links TRBV19 with TRBJ2-3; maybe TRBD2 (6 bases). The CDR3 contains 16 residues. Germline CDR1 reads LNHDA; CDR2 reads SQIVND (reference sequence). Trimming shortened V by 4 bases and J by 3 bases, and 17 bases separated the two germline ends. Written as DNA, the CDR3 is TGTGCCAGTAGTAGCAGGAGGGTCTTTCAGACAGATACGCAGTATTTT. It translates to CASSSRRVFQTDTQYF.

The J gene is TRBJ2-1, the V gene TRBV13, with TRBD1 matching 9 bases. The V gene's germline CDR1 is PRHDT and CDR2 FYEKMQ (reference sequence). The CDR3 is made up of 14 amino acids. J lost 9 bases, V lost 5 bases, and 8 bases had no gene match. CDR3 in amino acids: CASSRNRGLAEQFF. CDR3 sequence (DNA): TGTGCCAGCAGCCGCAACAGGGGGCTAGCTGAGCAGTTCTTC.

The chain carries TRBV2 and TRBJ1-1; D may be TRBD1 (6 bases). The CDR3 totals 15 residues. CDR1 is SNHLY, CDR2 FYNNEI, per germline. Trimming shortened V by 4 bases and J by 3 bases, and 15 bases separated the two germline ends. DNA for the CDR3: TGTGCCAGCAGTGTTGGGGGCGCATCGGACACTGAAGCTTTCTTT. Its translation: CASSVGGASDTEAFF.

V is TRBV5-1 and J is TRBJ1-1; tentatively, D is TRBD1 (5 bases). The ends were cut back, 0 bases at V and 0 bases at J, with 9 bases in the middle. The germline V gene encodes CDR1 SGHRS and CDR2 YFSETQ. The length of the CDR3 is 15 residues. The CDR3 nucleotides read TGCGCCAGCAGCTTGGGGGGGATAATGAACACTGAAGCTTTCTTT. Translated: CASSLGGIMNTEAFF.

In this sample, this clone turned up once. The gene calls are TRBV30 and TRBJ2-7; tentative D call: TRBD2 (8 bases). Between the trimmed V and J ends, which lost 4 bases and 7 bases, there was a span of 26 bases. CDR1 and CDR2 (germline): GTSNPN, SVGIG (reference sequence). The CDR3 runs to 16 residues. This chain's CDR3 is CAWNRGAGRAGYEQYF. In DNA form, the CDR3 reads TGTGCCTGGAACAGGGGTGCCGGGAGGGCTGGGTATGAGCAGTACTTC.

The chain has TRBV29-1 and TRBJ2-1; either TRBD1 or TRBD2 may supply D (7 bases each). Trimming pared 6 bases from V and 5 bases from J, leaving 20 bases between. Per germline, CDR1 SQVTM and CDR2 ANQGSEA. The CDR3 extends over 15 amino acids. The CDR3 here is CSVGVGPGGDNEQFF. The CDR3 coding sequence is TGCAGCGTGGGAGTGGGCCCAGGGGGGGACAATGAGCAGTTCTTC.

This clone was counted a few times. The genes are TRBV19 and TRBJ1-5; 10 bases are shared with TRBD1. The V segment lost 3 bases and the J segment 6 bases; nucleotides outside the gene matches: 8. In germline, CDR1 is LNHDA, CDR2 SQIVND (reference sequence). This CDR3 comprises 16 residues. CDR3 sequence: CASSMRGQGGGQPQHF. Here the CDR3 DNA reads TGTGCCAGTAGTATGCGAGGACAGGGGGGAGGTCAGCCCCAGCATTTT. Looking up the rest from reference TRBV19 and TRBJ1-5 gives the full variable domain: DGGITQSPKYLFRKEGQNVTLSCEQNLNHDAMYWYRQDPGQGLRLIYYSQIVNDFQKGDIAEGYSVSREKKESFPLTVTSAQKNPTAFYLCASSMRGQGGGQPQHFGDGTRLSIL.

The rearrangement links TRBV25-1 to TRBJ2-7; D is possibly TRBD1 or TRBD2 (5 bases each). There are 14 residues in the CDR3. CDR1 is MGHDK and CDR2 is SYGVNS in the germline V gene. With 4 bases removed from V and 1 base from J, the gap between germline ends came to 11 bases. This CDR3 reads CASSGRDGSYEQYF. CDR3 DNA sequence: TGTGCCAGCAGTGGCCGGGACGGTTCCTACGAGCAGTACTTC.

The gene calls are TRBV6-5 and TRBJ2-1, with TRBD2 as a possible D gene (5 bases). The ends were cut back, 5 bases at V and 12 bases at J, with 17 bases in the middle. This CDR3 is 13 amino acids long. CDR1 and CDR2 (germline): MNHEY, SVGAGI. DNA for the CDR3: TGTGCCAGCAGTCCCCTTGAGGAAACTAGGCAGTTCTTC. It encodes CASSPLEETRQFF.

V usage is TRBV7-2 and J usage is TRBJ1-5, with 8 bases lining up with TRBD1. The CDR3 is made up of 14 amino acids. CDR1 is SGHTA, CDR2 FQGNSA, per germline. The V and J ends lost 4 bases and 7 bases, in that order; junction bases with no gene match: 6. The CDR3 nucleotides read TGTGCCAGCAGCTCCGACAGGGACAGGCAGCCCCAGCATTTT. This sequence encodes CASSSDRDRQPQHF.

The V call is TRBV2, the J call TRBJ1-5; 10 bases are a match to TRBD1. The CDR3 is 18 amino acids. Trimming removed 5 bases from V and 0 bases from J; junction bases left unmatched: 10. CDR1 SNHLY and CDR2 FYNNEI come from the germline V gene. The CDR3 loop reads CASSRDRGFAYSNQPQHF. CDR3 in DNA: TGTGCCAGCAGTCGGGACAGGGGTTTCGCATATAGCAATCAGCCCCAGCATTTT.

The sample holds a few counts of this clone. The J gene is TRBJ1-1, the V gene TRBV2; 7 bases agree with TRBD1. Germline CDR1 and CDR2: SNHLY and FYNNEI. The CDR3 runs 13 residues. V lost 8 bases, J lost 5 bases, and 8 bases stayed unmatched. The CDR3 coding sequence is TGTGCCAGCCCCAGGGGGGAACGAACTGAAGCTTTCTTT. Translation gives CASPRGERTEAFF.

The chain joins TRBV9 to TRBJ1-3, with D perhaps TRBD1 (5 bases). V lost 0 bases to trimming and J lost 0 bases, with 10 bases between them. Germline V gene data show CDR1 as SGDLS and CDR2 as YYNGEE. The length of the CDR3 is 16 residues. In DNA form, the CDR3 reads TGTGCCAGCAGCGTAGACAGGCCGAGCTCTGGAAACACCATATATTTT. Amino acids: CASSVDRPSSGNTIYF.

The rearrangement uses TRBV2 and TRBJ1-1, with 9 bases lining up with TRBD1. V lost 6 bases and J lost 5; bases outside the gene matches: 7. Germline V gives CDR1 SNHLY, CDR2 FYNNEI. CDR3 length: 14 residues. CDR3 nucleotides: TGTGCCAGCAGAATGATGGACAGGGGAACTGAAGCTTTCTTT. Translation gives CASRMMDRGTEAFF.

The chain employs TRBV5-1 and TRBJ1-1, with 7 bases lining up with TRBD1. Trimming cost V 4 bases and J 3 bases; bases outside gene matches: 6. Germline assignment: CDR1 SGHRS and CDR2 YFSETQ. This CDR3 has 14 residues. CDR3 DNA sequence: TGCGCCAGCAGCCTACAGGGGAGGGACACTGAAGCTTTCTTT. Translating gives CASSLQGRDTEAFF.

The chain joins TRBV18 to TRBJ1-1; perhaps TRBD1 as D (5 bases). V dropped 4 bases and J dropped 1 base, with 13 bases sitting between them. The CDR3 has 15 residues. Germline V gene sequence: CDR1 KGHSH, CDR2 LQKENI. CDR3 residues: CASSLGAGRNTEAFF. DNA of the CDR3: TGTGCCAGCTCACTTGGGGCAGGGAGGAACACTGAAGCTTTCTTT.

This rearrangement joins TRBV11-1 to TRBJ1-1; unclear D gene. The CDR3 length is 13 residues. V gave up 5 bases and J gave up 1 base, with 8 bases separating them. The V gene's germline CDR1 is SGHAT and CDR2 FQDESV (reference sequence). CDR3 amino acids: CASSPHKNTEAFF. The CDR3, as DNA: TGTGCCAGCAGCCCGCACAAGAACACTGAAGCTTTCTTT.

This chain uses TRBV9 with TRBJ2-1; 11 positions match TRBD2. The junction had 6 bases not matched to a gene; V was cut back by 4 bases and J by 3 bases. Germline-derived CDR1 and CDR2 are SGDLS and YYNGEE. This CDR3 is built from 16 residues. This chain's CDR3 is CASSPPGLADYNEQFF. DNA of the CDR3: TGTGCCAGCAGCCCACCGGGACTAGCGGACTACAATGAGCAGTTCTTC.

This clone was recorded a few times. For the CDR3, the DNA is TGCAGTGCTAGTCTAGGCACCCTACTGGAGCAGTACTTC. It codes for CSASLGTLLEQYF. This chain joins TRBV20-1 and TRBJ2-7; D is ambiguous. The germline V gene encodes CDR1 DFQATT and CDR2 SNEGSKA (reference sequence). The CDR3 is 13 residues long. Deletions cut 3 bases from V and 7 bases from J, with 16 bases between.

V is TRBV28 and J is TRBJ1-1; tentatively, D is TRBD1 (5 bases). The CDR3 extends over 15 amino acids. V lost 6 bases and J lost 1, with 15 bases in between. Germline assignment: CDR1 MDHEN and CDR2 SYDVKM. DNA of the CDR3: TGTGCCAGCAGAACCCGGGGTGGGGGGAACACTGAAGCTTTCTTT. It codes for CASRTRGGGNTEAFF.

V usage is TRBV19 and J usage is TRBJ2-7; either TRBD1 or TRBD2 may supply D (5 bases each). This CDR3 contains 14 residues. Trimming took 5 bases from V and 4 from J, leaving 15 bases between them. Germline lookup yields CDR1 LNHDA and CDR2 SQIVND (reference sequence). CDR3 in DNA: TGTGCCAGTAGTCCGCCGGGACCCAGGTACGAGCAGTACTTC. Translating gives CASSPPGPRYEQYF.

This clone was found once. The gene calls are TRBV12-5 and TRBJ2-7; D remains unclear. Germline V lookup: CDR1 LGHNT, CDR2 FRNRAP. V gave up 5 bases and J gave up 3 bases, with 20 bases separating them. The CDR3 sequence is 16 residues long. The CDR3 loop is CASGLLPRPHLYEQYF. CDR3 bases: TGTGCTAGTGGTCTCCTCCCCCGCCCGCACCTCTACGAGCAGTACTTC.

CDR3 sequence reads: CASLQGESNQPQHF. The CDR3 DNA follows: TGTGCCAGCCTACAGGGGGAGAGCAATCAGCCCCAGCATTTT. J is TRBJ1-5 and V is TRBV28, with 8 bases that match TRBD1. With V trimmed by 8 bases and J by 1 base, 4 bases remained unmatched. Germline loops: CDR1 MDHEN, CDR2 SYDVKM. The CDR3 runs 14 residues.

The chain links TRBV2 to TRBJ2-1; tentative D call: TRBD2 (6 bases). The CDR3 totals 14 residues. V lost 2 bases and J lost 6, with 11 bases in between. Germline loops: CDR1 SNHLY, CDR2 FYNNEI. The CDR3 nucleotides read TGTGCCAGCAGTGAAACTAGCTCGGTCAATGAGCAGTTCTTC. Protein product: CASSETSSVNEQFF.

The chain recombines TRBV5-1 with TRBJ2-2; the D is unclear. Trimming pared 4 bases from V and 1 base from J, leaving 8 bases between. Per the germline V gene, CDR1 is SGHRS and CDR2 is YFSETQ. The CDR3 is 14 amino acids. Written as DNA, the CDR3 is TGCGCCAGCAGCACGACGGTGAACACCGGGGAGCTGTTTTTT. Protein sequence: CASSTTVNTGELFF.

The V gene is TRBV11-2, the J gene TRBJ2-1, with unresolved D. Germline assignment: CDR1 SGHAT and CDR2 FQNNGV. This CDR3 comprises 13 residues. Trimming took 1 base from V and 7 from J, leaving 8 bases between them. CDR3 region: CASSLVPSNEQFF. CDR3 bases: TGTGCCAGCAGCTTAGTCCCATCAAATGAGCAGTTCTTC.

This chain joins TRBV30 and TRBJ1-1, with a possible D match to TRBD1 (6 bases). Germline CDR1 reads GTSNPN; CDR2 reads SVGIG (reference sequence). V was trimmed by 2 bases and J by 8 bases, leaving 9 bases between them. This CDR3 spans 11 amino acids. CDR3 sequence reads: CAWSNQGEAFF. Written as DNA, the CDR3 is TGTGCCTGGAGTAATCAGGGGGAAGCTTTCTTT.

Concerning this clone: Other DNA sequences in this specimen translate into the identical CDR3. This sequence joins TRBV5-1 and TRBJ2-1; no firm D call. CDR3 size: 13 residues. Deletions cut 0 bases from V and 3 bases from J, with 4 bases between. Germline V gene lookup returns CDR1 SGHRS and CDR2 YFSETQ. The CDR3 nucleotides read TGCGCCAGCAGCTTGGCTAGCTACAATGAGCAGTTCTTC. Translating gives CASSLASYNEQFF.

V is TRBV6-5 and J is TRBJ2-1; 7 bases map to TRBD1. This CDR3 has 14 amino acids. The trim removed 5 bases at V and 6 bases at J, leaving 7 bases unmatched. Germline CDR1 reads MNHEY; CDR2 reads SVGAGI. CDR3 sequence: CASSRTGTVNEQFF. The CDR3 nucleotides read TGTGCCAGCAGTAGGACCGGGACAGTCAATGAGCAGTTCTTC.

This clone appeared once. The CDR3 DNA reads as TGTGCTAGTGCCTGGGGACGAGGGACCGGGGAGCTGTTTTTT. It specifies CASAWGRGTGELFF. The rearrangement uses TRBV12-5 and TRBJ2-2; D may correspond to TRBD1 or TRBD2 (5 bases each). Germline lookup yields CDR1 LGHNT and CDR2 FRNRAP. V was clipped by 7 bases and J by 5 bases, with 14 bases between them. This CDR3 spans 14 amino acids. The full variable domain, in which reference TRBV12-5 and TRBJ2-2 provide the parts outside the CDR3, is DARVTQTPRHKVTEMGQEVTMRCQPILGHNTVFWYRQTMMQGLELLAYFRNRAPLDDSGMPKDRFSAEMPDATLATLKIQPSEPRDSAVYFCASAWGRGTGELFFGEGSRLTVL.

This clone was detected a few times. The V and J genes are TRBV29-1 and TRBJ2-7; D call uncertain. Trimming cost V 1 base and J 4 bases, with 5 bases left between them. Germline assignment: CDR1 SQVTM and CDR2 ANQGSEA. The CDR3 spans 11 residues. The CDR3 DNA follows: TGCAGCGTTGAAGTTATGTACGAGCAGTACTTC. It yields the protein CSVEVMYEQYF.